The entry below gives a single TCR beta chain sequence along with its context. Per germline, CDR1 LGHDT and CDR2 YNNKEL (reference sequence). V trimming: 4 bases; J trimming: 4 bases; junction bases outside the gene matches: 5. The CDR3 is 14 residues long. The data belong to a study of blood T cell repertoires in COVID-19. Sequenced by immunoSEQ multiplex PCR; TCRdb stores in-frame clones only, minus some. The table lists roughly 150,000 clones, 80% of them singletons. The TCR originated in a man aged 35-49 years who had recovered from COVID-19. The chain recombines TRBV3-1 (or the pseudogene TRBV3-2) with TRBJ1-2; 8 bases line up with TRBD1. The specimen sequenced was PBMCs or T cells enriched from blood (not recorded which). The CDR3 sequence: CASSPRQGTYGYTF. DNA for the CDR3: TGTGCCAGCAGCCCCCGACAGGGGACCTATGGCTACACCTTC.